The 16 T cell receptor beta chains reported below all come from one sample, sequenced in a study of blood T cell repertoires in COVID-19 (dated by TCRdb to the early 2020s). The library was prepared using the immunoSEQ multiplex PCR assay. Sourced from immuneACCESS, this table was stored by TCRdb with only in-frame sequences that have V and J called. A share of the clones is absent; for the studies checked, an unresolved V gene accounts for under half, and the remainder has no known explanation. In all, the sample holds roughly 130,000 clones, and about 74% of those were seen once. The ten largest make up approximately 17% of the sample. The sequencing sample was made of peripheral blood. The source is a man in his fifties with acute or convalescent COVID-19.

The chain recombines TRBV14 with TRBJ2-5; TRBD2 agrees at 9 bases. Per germline, CDR1 SGHDN and CDR2 FVKESK. The CDR3 runs 14 residues. Trimming at V came to 2 bases and at J to 9 bases, leaving 7 bases not matched to a gene. The CDR3 sequence is CASSQYAGGPPQYF. The CDR3, as DNA: TGTGCCAGCAGCCAATATGCGGGGGGGCCTCCCCAGTACTTC.

The chain is built from TRBV6-5 and TRBJ1-3; possible D gene TRBD1, 5 bases. V was cut by 8 bases and J by 4 bases, with 12 bases left in between. Germline V gene lookup returns CDR1 MNHEY and CDR2 SVGAGI. This CDR3 spans 13 amino acids. This CDR3 reads CASSGGSGNTIYF. The CDR3 nucleotides read TGTGCCAGCTCCGGGGGTTCGGGAAACACCATATATTTT.

The V and J genes are TRBV27 and TRBJ2-1; D might be TRBD2 (7 bases). V dropped 10 bases and J dropped 6 bases, with 22 bases sitting between them. This CDR3 has 15 amino acids. Germline V lookup: CDR1 MNHEY, CDR2 SMNVEV (reference sequence). The CDR3 here is CATNLWGGLSNEQFF. The CDR3 nucleotides read TGTGCCACCAACCTATGGGGGGGCCTATCCAATGAGCAGTTCTTC.

The table lists this clone with a count of one. This chain joins TRBV2 and TRBJ1-4; D unclear. The CDR3 has 16 amino acids. Germline V lookup: CDR1 SNHLY, CDR2 FYNNEI. V was trimmed by 3 bases and J by 2 bases, leaving 13 bases between them. Here the CDR3 reads CASSERPSGTNEKLFF. The CDR3 nucleotides are TGTGCCAGCAGTGAGCGTCCTTCGGGGACTAATGAAAAACTGTTTTTT.

This clone has only a few counts. The chain links TRBV30 to TRBJ1-5, with a possible D match to TRBD1 (6 bases). V shed 2 bases and J shed 4 bases, with 15 bases lying between them. Germline CDR1 and CDR2: GTSNPN and SVGIG (reference sequence). The CDR3 is 15 amino acids. CDR3 sequence reads: CAWSLRTAPNQPQHF. The CDR3, as DNA: TGTGCCTGGAGTCTTAGGACAGCGCCAAATCAGCCCCAGCATTTT.

A single count supports this clone. The gene calls are TRBV9 and TRBJ1-6; TRBD1 matches at 8 bases. The CDR3 extends over 17 amino acids. Germline lookup yields CDR1 SGDLS and CDR2 YYNGEE. V lost 3 bases to trimming and J lost 0 bases; unmatched junction nucleotides: 5. The CDR3 DNA follows: TGTGCCAGCAGCGCCTGGGACAGGAGCTCCTATAATTCACCCCTCCACTTT. Protein product: CASSAWDRSSYNSPLHF.

The sample holds a few counts of this clone. J is TRBJ2-1 and V is TRBV5-1, with 9 positions matching TRBD1. The CDR3 runs 15 residues. V shed 3 bases and J 5 bases; nucleotides not matched to a gene: 6. CDR1 and CDR2 from the germline V gene are SGHRS and YFSETQ. The DNA for the CDR3 is TGCGCCAGCAGCTCGTCCGGGACAGGGCACAATGAGCAGTTCTTC. Protein: CASSSSGTGHNEQFF.

The chain employs TRBV6-1 and TRBJ2-2; the match to TRBD2 covers 14 bases. Germline assignment: CDR1 MNHNS and CDR2 SASEGT. The CDR3 runs 18 residues. V was clipped by 0 bases and J by 6 bases; unmatched bases: 6. The CDR3 is CASSEAQGLAGVAGELFF. The CDR3 DNA sequence: TGTGCCAGCAGTGAAGCACAGGGACTAGCGGGGGTGGCCGGGGAGCTGTTTTTT.

The chain carries TRBV15 and TRBJ2-7; possibly TRBD1 for D (6 bases). Germline V lookup: CDR1 LNHNV, CDR2 YYDKDF (reference sequence). CDR3 length: 16 residues. V gave up 0 bases and J gave up 0 bases, with 12 bases separating them. The CDR3 spells CATSRDGTRSSYEQYV. CDR3 nucleotide sequence: TGTGCCACCAGCAGAGACGGGACAAGGAGCTCCTACGAGCAGTACGTC.

The V and J genes are TRBV5-8 and TRBJ2-3; 8 bases map to TRBD2. Germline V lookup: CDR1 SGHTS, CDR2 YDEGEE. The CDR3 spans 19 residues. Trimming at V came to 3 bases and at J to 1 base, leaving 16 bases not matched to a gene. CDR3 amino acids: CASSYSGPLLAAGTDTQYF. The DNA for the CDR3 is TGTGCCAGCAGCTATAGTGGGCCCCTACTAGCGGCGGGCACAGATACGCAGTATTTT.

The rearrangement links TRBV5-1 to TRBJ2-5, with 7 nucleotides matching TRBD2. CDR3 length: 16 amino acids. The V and J ends lost 0 bases and 0 bases, in that order; junction bases with no gene match: 5. CDR1 SGHRS and CDR2 YFSETQ come from the germline V gene. The CDR3 DNA is TGCGCCAGCAGCTTGGTCCCTAGCGGCGACCAAGAGACCCAGTACTTC. Translation: CASSLVPSGDQETQYF.

The chain carries TRBV5-6 and TRBJ1-2; 8 bases are a match to TRBD1. The junction had 1 base not matched to a gene; V was cut back by 0 bases and J by 3 bases. The length of the CDR3 is 14 residues. The germline gives CDR1 SGHDT, CDR2 YYEEEE. The CDR3, as DNA: TGTGCCAGCAGCTTGGTGGACAGGGACTATGGCTACACCTTC. Amino acid sequence: CASSLVDRDYGYTF. Supplemented by reference TRBV5-6 and TRBJ1-2, the full variable domain reads DAGVTQSPTHLIKTRGQQVTLRCSPKSGHDTVSWYQQALGQGPQFIFQYYEEEERQRGNFPDRFSGHQFPNYSSELNVNALLLGDSALYLCASSLVDRDYGYTFGSGTRLTVV.

The chain links TRBV9 to TRBJ2-1; tentative D call: TRBD1 (5 bases). V was trimmed by 0 bases and J by 5 bases, leaving 9 bases between them. Germline CDR1 is SGDLS and CDR2 is YYNGEE. This CDR3 comprises 14 residues. CDR3 residues: CASSVGPGHNEQFF. CDR3 DNA sequence: TGTGCCAGCAGCGTAGGACCAGGGCACAATGAGCAGTTCTTC.

The chain has TRBV25-1 and TRBJ2-7; 12 nucleotides match TRBD1. CDR1 is MGHDK and CDR2 is SYGVNS in the germline V gene. V lost 5 bases to trimming and J lost 2 bases; unmatched junction nucleotides: 10. There are 17 residues in the CDR3. As DNA, the CDR3 is TGTGCCAGCAGTAGAACCGGGACAGGGGGCGTCGCCTACGAGCAGTACTTC. This sequence encodes CASSRTGTGGVAYEQYF.

The rearrangement links TRBV18 to TRBJ1-1; no reliable D call. V lost 2 bases to trimming and J lost 8 bases, with 12 bases between them. Germline V gene data show CDR1 as KGHSH and CDR2 as LQKENI. The CDR3 has 13 residues. CDR3 region: CASSPRHVLEAFF. CDR3 coding DNA: TGTGCCAGCTCACCAAGACACGTATTGGAAGCTTTCTTT.

The J gene is TRBJ1-1, the V gene TRBV19, with 8 bases that match TRBD1. From germline, CDR1 is LNHDA and CDR2 SQIVND (reference sequence). The CDR3 runs 12 residues. V lost 3 bases, J lost 10 bases, and 4 bases stayed unmatched. CDR3 in amino acids: CASSIRGTGAFF. The CDR3 DNA reads as TGTGCCAGTAGTATCCGCGGGACAGGAGCTTTCTTT.